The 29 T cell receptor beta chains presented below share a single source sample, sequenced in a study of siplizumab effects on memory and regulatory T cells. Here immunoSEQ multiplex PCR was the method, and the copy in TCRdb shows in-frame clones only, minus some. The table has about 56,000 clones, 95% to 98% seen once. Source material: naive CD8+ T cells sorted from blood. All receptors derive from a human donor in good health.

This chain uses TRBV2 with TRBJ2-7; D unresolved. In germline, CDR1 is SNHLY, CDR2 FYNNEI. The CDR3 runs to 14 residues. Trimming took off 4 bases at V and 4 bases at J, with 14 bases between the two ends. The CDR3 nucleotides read TGTGCCAGCAGTGTAGGCACCCTAAGGTACGAGCAGTACTTC. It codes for CASSVGTLRYEQYF.

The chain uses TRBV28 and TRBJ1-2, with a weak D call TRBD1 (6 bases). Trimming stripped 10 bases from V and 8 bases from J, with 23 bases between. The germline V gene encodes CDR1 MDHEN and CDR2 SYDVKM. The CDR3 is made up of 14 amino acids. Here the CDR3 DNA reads TGTGCCACCTTCCAGGGGAGGGCTAGGGGAGGCTACACCTTC. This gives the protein CATFQGRARGGYTF.

The CDR3 spells CASSQVRDYNEQFF. Written as DNA, the CDR3 is TGTGCCAGCAGCCAAGTCCGGGACTACAATGAGCAGTTCTTC. The chain is built from TRBV4-2 and TRBJ2-1, with a weak D call TRBD2 (5 bases). The CDR3 loop spans 14 amino acids. Germline assignment: CDR1 LGHNA and CDR2 YNFKEQ. The V end lost 1 base, the J end lost 3 bases, and 7 bases lay between the germline ends.

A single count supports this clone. The CDR3 reads CASSIGGQGGYEQYF. The CDR3 DNA sequence: TGTGCCAGTAGTATAGGCGGCCAGGGGGGCTACGAGCAGTACTTC. The chain combines TRBV19 with TRBJ2-7; TRBD1 is a possible D gene (7 bases). Between the trimmed V and J ends, which lost 1 base and 3 bases, there was a span of 13 bases. Germline CDR1 LNHDA, CDR2 SQIVND (reference sequence). This CDR3 contains 15 residues.

Written as DNA, the CDR3 is TGTGCCAGCAGCTTAGGGCCAGATTATGCTATGAACACTGAAGCTTTCTTT. Its translation: CASSLGPDYAMNTEAFF. This chain uses TRBV7-6 with TRBJ1-1; D remains unclear. V lost 1 base to trimming and J lost 0 bases, with 15 bases between them. The CDR3 has 17 residues. CDR1 SGHVS and CDR2 FNYEAQ come from the germline V gene.

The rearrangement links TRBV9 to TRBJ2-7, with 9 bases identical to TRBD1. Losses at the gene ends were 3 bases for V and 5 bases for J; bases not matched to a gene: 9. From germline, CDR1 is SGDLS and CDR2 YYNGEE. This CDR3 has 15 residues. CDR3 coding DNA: TGTGCCAGCAGCGGCGCACCGGGACAGGGCAACGAGCAGTACTTC. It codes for CASSGAPGQGNEQYF.

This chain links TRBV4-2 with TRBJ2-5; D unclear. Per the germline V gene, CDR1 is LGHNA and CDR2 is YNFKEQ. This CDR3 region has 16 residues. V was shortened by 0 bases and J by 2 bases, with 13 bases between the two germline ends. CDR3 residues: CASSQEANPNQETQYF. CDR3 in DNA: TGTGCCAGCAGCCAAGAGGCTAACCCTAATCAAGAGACCCAGTACTTC.

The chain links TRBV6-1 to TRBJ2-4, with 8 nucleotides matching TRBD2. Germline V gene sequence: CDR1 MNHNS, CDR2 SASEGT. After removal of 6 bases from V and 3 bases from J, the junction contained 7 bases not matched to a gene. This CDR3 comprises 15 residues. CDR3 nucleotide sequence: TGTGCCAGCAGCGCAGCGGGAGAGGGCAAAAACATTCAGTACTTC. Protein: CASSAAGEGKNIQYF.

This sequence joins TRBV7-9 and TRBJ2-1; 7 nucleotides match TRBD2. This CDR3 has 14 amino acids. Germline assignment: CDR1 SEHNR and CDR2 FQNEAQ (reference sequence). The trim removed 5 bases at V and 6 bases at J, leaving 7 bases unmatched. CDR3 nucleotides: TGTGCCAGCAGCGTAAAGGGACTACTCAATGAGCAGTTCTTC. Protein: CASSVKGLLNEQFF. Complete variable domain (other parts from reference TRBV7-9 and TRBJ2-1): DTGVSQNPRHKITKRGQNVTFRCDPISEHNRLYWYRQTLGQGPEFLTYFQNEAQLEKSRLLSDRFSAERPKGSFSTLEIQRTEQGDSAMYLCASSVKGLLNEQFFGPGTRLTVL.

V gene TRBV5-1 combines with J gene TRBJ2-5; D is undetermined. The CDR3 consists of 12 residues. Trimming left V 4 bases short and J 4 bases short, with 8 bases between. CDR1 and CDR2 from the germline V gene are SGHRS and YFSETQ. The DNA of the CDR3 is TGCGCCAGCAGCCCGTATGGAGAGACCCAGTACTTC. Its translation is CASSPYGETQYF.

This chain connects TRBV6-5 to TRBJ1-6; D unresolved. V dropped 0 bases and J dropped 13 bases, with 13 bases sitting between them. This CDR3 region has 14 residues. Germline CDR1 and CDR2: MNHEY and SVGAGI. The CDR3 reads CASSYSDGPGPLHF. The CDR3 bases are TGTGCCAGCAGTTACTCCGACGGACCTGGGCCCCTCCACTTT.

The CDR3 nucleotides are TGTGCCAGCAGTACTACAGACAGGGGGATAGCCAAAAACATTCAGTACTTC. This translates into CASSTTDRGIAKNIQYF. The chain joins TRBV5-4 to TRBJ2-4; TRBD1 matches at 9 bases. Germline V gene sequence: CDR1 SGHNT, CDR2 YYREEE (reference sequence). The CDR3 length is 17 residues. Trimming cost V 5 bases and J 0 bases; bases outside gene matches: 9.

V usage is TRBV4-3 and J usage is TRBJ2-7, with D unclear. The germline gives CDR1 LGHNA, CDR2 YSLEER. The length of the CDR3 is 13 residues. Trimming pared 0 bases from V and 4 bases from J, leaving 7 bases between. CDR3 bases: TGCGCCAGCAGCCAAGACAGGTTTTACGAGCAGTACTTC. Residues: CASSQDRFYEQYF.

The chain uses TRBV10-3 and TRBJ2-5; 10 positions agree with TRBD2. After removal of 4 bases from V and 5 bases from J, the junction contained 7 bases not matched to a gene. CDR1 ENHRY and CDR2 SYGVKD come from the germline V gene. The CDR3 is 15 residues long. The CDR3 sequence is CAISVGLAGVETQYF. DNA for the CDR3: TGTGCCATCAGTGTTGGTCTAGCGGGAGTGGAGACCCAGTACTTC.

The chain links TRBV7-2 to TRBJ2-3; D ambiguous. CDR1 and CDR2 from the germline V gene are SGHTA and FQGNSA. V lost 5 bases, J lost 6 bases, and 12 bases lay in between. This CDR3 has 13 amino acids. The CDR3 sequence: CASSLVLGDTQYF. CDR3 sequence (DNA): TGTGCCAGCAGCCTAGTTTTGGGGGATACGCAGTATTTT.

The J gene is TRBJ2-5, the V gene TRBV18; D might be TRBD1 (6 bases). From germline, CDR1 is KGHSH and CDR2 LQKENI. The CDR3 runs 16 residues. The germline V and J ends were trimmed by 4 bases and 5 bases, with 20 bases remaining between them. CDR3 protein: CASSRPGTRKSETQYF. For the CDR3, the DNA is TGTGCCAGCTCACGTCCCGGGACACGTAAATCGGAGACCCAGTACTTC.

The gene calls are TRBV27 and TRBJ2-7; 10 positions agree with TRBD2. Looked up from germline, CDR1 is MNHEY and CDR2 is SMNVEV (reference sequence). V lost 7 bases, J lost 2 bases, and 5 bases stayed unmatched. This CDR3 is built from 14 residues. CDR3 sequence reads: CASTSSGRAYEQYF. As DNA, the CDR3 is TGTGCCAGCACCTCAAGCGGGAGGGCCTACGAGCAGTACTTC.

The CDR3 loop is CASSPWTSGNIQYF. The DNA of the CDR3 is TGTGCCAGCAGTCCATGGACTAGCGGAAACATTCAGTACTTC. The chain joins TRBV27 to TRBJ2-4, with TRBD2 identical over 10 bases. The CDR3 is made up of 14 amino acids. CDR1 MNHEY and CDR2 SMNVEV come from the germline V gene (reference sequence). J gave up 6 bases and V 5 bases, and 4 bases lay outside the gene matches.

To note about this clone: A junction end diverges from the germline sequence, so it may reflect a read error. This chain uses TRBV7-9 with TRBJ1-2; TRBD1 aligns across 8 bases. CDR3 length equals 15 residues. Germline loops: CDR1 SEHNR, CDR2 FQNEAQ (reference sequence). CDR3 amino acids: CASSQDPETGVGYTF. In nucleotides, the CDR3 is TGCGCCAGCAGCCAAGATCCCGAGACAGGGGTTGGCTACACCTTC. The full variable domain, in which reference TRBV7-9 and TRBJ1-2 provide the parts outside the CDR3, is DTGVSQNPRHKITKRGQNVTFRCDPISEHNRLYWYRQTLGQGPEFLTYFQNEAQLEKSRLLSDRFSAERPKGSFSTLEIQRTEQGDSAMYLCASSQDPETGVGYTFGSGTRLTVV.

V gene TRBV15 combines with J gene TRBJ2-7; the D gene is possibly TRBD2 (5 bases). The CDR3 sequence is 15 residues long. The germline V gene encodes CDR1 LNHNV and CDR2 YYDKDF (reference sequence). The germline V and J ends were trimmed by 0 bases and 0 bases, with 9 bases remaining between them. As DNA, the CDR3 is TGTGCCACCAGCAGAGATTTGAGCGGCTCCTACGAGCAGTACTTC. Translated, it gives CATSRDLSGSYEQYF.

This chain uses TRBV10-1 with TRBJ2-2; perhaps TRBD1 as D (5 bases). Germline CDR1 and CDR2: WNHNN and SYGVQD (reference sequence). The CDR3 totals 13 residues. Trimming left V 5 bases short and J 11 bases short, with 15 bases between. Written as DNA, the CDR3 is TGCGCCAGCAGTTCCGACAGCCACCCCGAGCTGTTTTTT. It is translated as CASSSDSHPELFF.

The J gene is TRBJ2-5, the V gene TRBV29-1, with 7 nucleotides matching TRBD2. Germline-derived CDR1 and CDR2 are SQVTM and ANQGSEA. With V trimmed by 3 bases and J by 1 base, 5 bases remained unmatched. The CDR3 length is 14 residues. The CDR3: CSVDGGEGQETQYF. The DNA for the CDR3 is TGCAGCGTTGATGGGGGGGAGGGCCAAGAGACCCAGTACTTC.

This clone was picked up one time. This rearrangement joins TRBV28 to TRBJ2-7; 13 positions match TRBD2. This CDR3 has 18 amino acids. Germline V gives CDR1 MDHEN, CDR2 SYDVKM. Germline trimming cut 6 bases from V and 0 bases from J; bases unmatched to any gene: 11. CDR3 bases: TGTGCCAGCAGCCCTGGACTAGCGGGAGATCTCGACTCCTACGAGCAGTACTTC. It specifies CASSPGLAGDLDSYEQYF.

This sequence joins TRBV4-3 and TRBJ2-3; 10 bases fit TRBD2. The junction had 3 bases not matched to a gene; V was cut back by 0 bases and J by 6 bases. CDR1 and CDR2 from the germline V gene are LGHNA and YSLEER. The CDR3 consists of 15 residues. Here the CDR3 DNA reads TGCGCCAGCAGCCAAGAATCACTAGCGGGGGATACGCAGTATTTT. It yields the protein CASSQESLAGDTQYF.

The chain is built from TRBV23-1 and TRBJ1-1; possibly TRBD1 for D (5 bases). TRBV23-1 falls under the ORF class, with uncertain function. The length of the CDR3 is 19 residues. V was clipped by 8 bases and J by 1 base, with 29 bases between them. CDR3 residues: CASPHPQKLDKGPNTEAFF. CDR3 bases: TGCGCCAGCCCCCACCCTCAAAAACTTGACAAGGGGCCGAACACTGAAGCTTTCTTT.

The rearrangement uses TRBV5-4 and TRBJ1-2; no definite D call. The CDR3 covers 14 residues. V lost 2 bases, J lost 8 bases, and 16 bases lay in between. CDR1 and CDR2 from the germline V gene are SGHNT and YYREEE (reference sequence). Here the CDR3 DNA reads TGTGCCAGCAGCTTCGATACCCAGGCCTTAGGCTACACCTTC. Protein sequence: CASSFDTQALGYTF.

CDR3 DNA: TGCGCCAGCAGCCGTACTGCAGCGGCCTTAAGGGTATATACGCAGTATTTT. Protein product: CASSRTAAALRVYTQYF. This rearrangement joins TRBV4-1 to TRBJ2-3; D is perhaps TRBD2 (5 bases). With 4 bases removed from V and 7 bases from J, the gap between germline ends came to 24 bases. Germline lookup yields CDR1 MGHRA and CDR2 YSYEKL. The length of the CDR3 is 17 residues.

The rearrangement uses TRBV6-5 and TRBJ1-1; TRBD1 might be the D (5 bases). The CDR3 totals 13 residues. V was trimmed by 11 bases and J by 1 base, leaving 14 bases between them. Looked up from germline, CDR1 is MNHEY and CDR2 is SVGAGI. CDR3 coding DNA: TGTGCCTCGCGGGGGAGAGAGAACACTGAAGCTTTCTTT. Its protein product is CASRGRENTEAFF.

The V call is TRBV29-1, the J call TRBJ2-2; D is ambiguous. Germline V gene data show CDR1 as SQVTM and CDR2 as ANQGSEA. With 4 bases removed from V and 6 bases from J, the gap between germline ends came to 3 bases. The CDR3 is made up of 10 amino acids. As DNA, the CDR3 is TGCAGCGTTGTTGCCGGGGAGCTGTTTTTT. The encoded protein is CSVVAGELFF.